These 27 T cell receptor beta chains share one sample of origin, sequenced in a study of shared clonotypes between healthy human individuals. The data were produced by immunoSEQ multiplex PCR, yet TCRdb's version contains in-frame clones alone and is incomplete. The sample contains roughly 640,000 clones, about 96% of which appear only once. Material: naive CD4+ T cells sorted from blood. Subset specified: CD45RA+ positively selected. The receptors here all came from a woman aged 25 to 39 in good health.

The chain is built from TRBV5-6 and TRBJ2-1; possibly TRBD1 for D (5 bases). Trimming shortened V by 0 bases and J by 5 bases, and 18 bases separated the two germline ends. Per the germline V gene, CDR1 is SGHDT and CDR2 is YYEEEE. The CDR3 loop spans 17 amino acids. CDR3 protein: CASSLGLQDTQNNEQFF. The CDR3 DNA follows: TGTGCCAGCAGCTTGGGGCTCCAGGACACTCAAAACAATGAGCAGTTCTTC.

The V call is TRBV7-9, the J call TRBJ1-3; maybe TRBD1 (6 bases). The germline V gene has CDR1 SEHNR and CDR2 FQNEAQ (reference sequence). V was cut by 5 bases and J by 0 bases, with 20 bases left in between. The CDR3 is made up of 18 amino acids. CDR3 sequence (DNA): TGTGCCAGCAGCGCCTCGGGACAAACCGCGGCCTCTGGAAACACCATATATTTT. This codes for CASSASGQTAASGNTIYF.

The chain combines TRBV5-1 with TRBJ2-4; D call uncertain. With 0 bases removed from V and 0 bases from J, the gap between germline ends came to 10 bases. The CDR3 extends over 16 amino acids. Per germline, CDR1 SGHRS and CDR2 YFSETQ. CDR3 nucleotide sequence: TGCGCCAGCAGCTTGGGGCCCGCGCTAGCCAAAAACATTCAGTACTTC. Translating gives CASSLGPALAKNIQYF.

J is TRBJ2-7 and V is TRBV9; D is uncertain. The V end lost 7 bases, the J end lost 2 bases, and 4 bases lay between the germline ends. Germline V gives CDR1 SGDLS, CDR2 YYNGEE. CDR3 length: 10 residues. CDR3 sequence reads: CASVTYEQYF. In DNA, the CDR3 is TGTGCCAGCGTAACCTACGAGCAGTACTTC.

The chain recombines TRBV6-6 with TRBJ2-7; D remains ambiguous. The V and J ends lost 2 bases and 0 bases respectively, with 11 bases between them. The CDR3 is 15 amino acids. CDR1 and CDR2 from the germline V gene are MNHNY and SVGAGI (reference sequence). CDR3 amino acids: CASSYPGQDSYEQYF. DNA of the CDR3: TGTGCCAGCAGTTACCCCGGCCAGGACTCCTACGAGCAGTACTTC.

The rearrangement joins TRBV14 to TRBJ2-7; the D is unclear. V dropped 2 bases and J dropped 3 bases, with 14 bases sitting between them. This CDR3 spans 15 amino acids. Germline-derived CDR1 and CDR2 are SGHDN and FVKESK. This chain's CDR3 is CASSQTRRSVYEQYF. CDR3 DNA sequence: TGTGCCAGCAGCCAAACACGACGGAGCGTCTACGAGCAGTACTTC.

V and J are TRBV30 and TRBJ1-2, with TRBD1 matching 10 bases. This CDR3 has 16 amino acids. Losses at the gene ends were 4 bases for V and 7 bases for J; bases not matched to a gene: 15. CDR1 is GTSNPN, CDR2 SVGIG, per germline (reference sequence). This chain's CDR3 is CAWTVPGQGKGVGYTF. Written as DNA, the CDR3 is TGTGCCTGGACCGTACCGGGACAGGGGAAGGGAGTTGGCTACACCTTC.

The chain links TRBV29-1 to TRBJ2-1, with D uncertain. Germline CDR1 reads SQVTM; CDR2 reads ANQGSEA. The CDR3 spans 16 residues. V lost 3 bases and J 0 bases, leaving 15 bases between the germline ends. CDR3 coding DNA: TGCAGCGTTGACGACGCCAAAGGGTCCTCCTACAATGAGCAGTTCTTC. Protein: CSVDDAKGSSYNEQFF.

The V gene is TRBV5-6, the J gene TRBJ2-7, with unresolved D. The germline V and J ends were trimmed by 5 bases and 0 bases, with 9 bases remaining between them. CDR3 size: 13 residues. Germline CDR1 is SGHDT and CDR2 is YYEEEE. The CDR3 sequence: CASRTVSSYEQYF. The CDR3 nucleotides read TGTGCCAGCAGGACGGTTAGCTCCTACGAGCAGTACTTC.

This chain joins TRBV29-1 and TRBJ1-5; the D gene is possibly TRBD1 (6 bases). The CDR3 is 17 residues long. In germline, CDR1 is SQVTM, CDR2 ANQGSEA. V was pared by 5 bases and J by 9 bases, with 29 bases between. The CDR3 bases are TGCAGCGTTTCGATTGCCCGGACAGCTCCTTTAGTTGGGCCCCAGCATTTT. It specifies CSVSIARTAPLVGPQHF.

The chain employs TRBV18 and TRBJ2-7; TRBD2 agrees at 8 bases. V gave up 3 bases and J gave up 5 bases; unmatched junction bases: 9. The CDR3 covers 15 residues. In germline, CDR1 is KGHSH, CDR2 LQKENI. CDR3 DNA sequence: TGTGCCAGCTCACCGGGGAACGGGAGGGCGAACGAGCAGTACTTC. This encodes CASSPGNGRANEQYF. The full variable domain, with the rest looked up from reference TRBV18 and TRBJ2-7, is NAGVMQNPRHLVRRRGQEARLRCSPMKGHSHVYWYRQLPEEGLKFMVYLQKENIIDESGMPKERFSAEFPKEGPSILRIQQVVRGDSAAYFCASSPGNGRANEQYFGPGTRLTVT.

The V gene is TRBV5-4, the J gene TRBJ2-7, with D perhaps TRBD1 (6 bases). The germline V gene encodes CDR1 SGHNT and CDR2 YYREEE (reference sequence). The CDR3 consists of 14 residues. V was shortened by 4 bases and J by 1 base, with 12 bases between the two germline ends. Here the CDR3 DNA reads TGTGCCAGCAGCAAAGACAGGATATCCTACGAGCAGTACTTC. Its translation: CASSKDRISYEQYF.

V gene TRBV7-6 combines with J gene TRBJ2-7, with 9 nucleotides matching TRBD1. J gave up 4 bases and V 1 base, and 8 bases lay outside the gene matches. CDR3 length: 16 amino acids. CDR1 and CDR2 (germline): SGHVS, FNYEAQ. The DNA of the CDR3 is TGTGCCAGCAGCTTAGAGTCTACAGGGGGCTTATACGAGCAGTACTTC. Translating gives CASSLESTGGLYEQYF.

This clone showed up just once. V usage is TRBV2 and J usage is TRBJ2-6; D unclear. The germline V gene encodes CDR1 SNHLY and CDR2 FYNNEI. The CDR3 contains 12 residues. Trimming pared 4 bases from V and 4 bases from J, leaving 2 bases between. The CDR3 DNA reads as TGTGCCAGCAGTGTGGGGGCCAACGTCCTGACTTTC. Protein product: CASSVGANVLTF.

V usage is TRBV28 and J usage is TRBJ1-2; tentative D call: TRBD1 (6 bases). The CDR3 totals 14 residues. Trimming took 3 bases from V and 7 from J, leaving 15 bases between them. CDR1 is MDHEN and CDR2 is SYDVKM in the germline V gene. This CDR3 reads CASSFSRQAGGYTF. The CDR3, as DNA: TGTGCCAGCAGTTTCTCTAGACAGGCAGGTGGCTACACCTTC.

The CDR3 protein is CATSTDRGPYNEQFF. DNA of the CDR3: TGTGCCACCAGCACAGACAGGGGACCCTACAATGAGCAGTTCTTC. This chain uses TRBV15 with TRBJ2-1, with TRBD1 matching 8 bases. V was clipped by 4 bases and J by 2 bases; unmatched bases: 4. This CDR3 spans 15 amino acids. Germline V CDR1 and CDR2: LNHNV, YYDKDF (reference sequence).

This clone was recorded once. The chain recombines TRBV5-4 with TRBJ2-7, with TRBD2 matching over 11 bases. From germline, CDR1 is SGHNT and CDR2 YYREEE (reference sequence). The length of the CDR3 is 16 residues. V shed 4 bases, J shed 4 bases, and the junction held 10 bases outside the gene matches. CDR3 sequence (DNA): TGTGCCAGCAGCAATTTCAAGGGACTAGCGGCATACGAGCAGTACTTC. It yields the protein CASSNFKGLAAYEQYF.

CDR3 DNA: TGTGCCAGCAGCGTAGTATCCGCAATTCCTAACTATGGCTACACCTTC. This codes for CASSVVSAIPNYGYTF. This rearrangement joins TRBV9 to TRBJ1-2; D is unclear. The CDR3 is made up of 16 amino acids. Germline V gives CDR1 SGDLS, CDR2 YYNGEE. The V end was cut by 0 bases, the J end by 0 bases, with 12 bases between.

The chain combines TRBV5-6 with TRBJ1-3, with D unclear. The CDR3 length is 15 residues. V shed 4 bases and J shed 4 bases, with 15 bases lying between them. CDR1 and CDR2 from the germline V gene are SGHDT and YYEEEE. The CDR3 region has the DNA TGTGCCAGCAGCGGAGTCGTGGCCGCAGGAAACACCATATATTTT. This sequence encodes CASSGVVAAGNTIYF.

The genes are TRBV5-1 and TRBJ1-2; 8 nucleotides line up with TRBD1. CDR1 is SGHRS and CDR2 is YFSETQ in the germline V gene. The trim removed 2 bases at V and 0 bases at J, leaving 3 bases unmatched. The CDR3 totals 15 residues. This chain's CDR3 is CASSLNRGTNYGYTF. CDR3 bases: TGCGCCAGCAGCTTAAACAGGGGGACTAACTATGGCTACACCTTC. Filled out from reference TRBV5-1 and TRBJ1-2, the complete variable domain reads KAGVTQTPRYLIKTRGQQVTLSCSPISGHRSVSWYQQTPGQGLQFLFEYFSETQRNKGNFPGRFSGRQFSNSRSEMNVSTLELGDSALYLCASSLNRGTNYGYTFGSGTRLTVV.

The rearrangement links TRBV4-1 to TRBJ1-2; tentative D call: TRBD1 (6 bases). CDR1 is MGHRA, CDR2 YSYEKL, per germline. The CDR3 extends over 14 amino acids. Trimming took 4 bases from V and 5 from J, leaving 14 bases between them. This CDR3 reads CASSLRGGEYGYTF. CDR3 coding DNA: TGCGCCAGCAGCCTCCGCGGGGGCGAGTATGGCTACACCTTC.

The chain is built from TRBV21-1 and TRBJ2-3; no check of the table's D call, TRBD2, against the DNA was made. TRBV21-1 corresponds to a pseudogene. CDR3 size: 17 residues. This chain's CDR3 is CANFSGRSHSSTDTQYF. CDR3 DNA sequence: TGTGCCAACTTTAGCGGGAGGTCCCACTCTAGCACAGATACGCAGTATTTT.

The genes are TRBV28 and TRBJ2-3; D is tentatively TRBD1 or TRBD2 (6 bases each). Germline V CDR1 and CDR2: MDHEN, SYDVKM. This CDR3 has 14 amino acids. Trimming cost V 8 bases and J 1 base, with 13 bases left between them. The CDR3 region has the DNA TGTGCCAGCTGGGGGGCGCGGGGCACAGATACGCAGTATTTT. This codes for CASWGARGTDTQYF.

The chain joins TRBV19 to TRBJ2-7, with TRBD2 matching over 8 bases. After removal of 3 bases from V and 3 bases from J, the junction contained 7 bases not matched to a gene. Germline CDR1 is LNHDA and CDR2 is SQIVND (reference sequence). CDR3 length: 15 residues. In DNA form, the CDR3 reads TGTGCCAGTAGTATCACCAGCGGGAGTCGCTACGAGCAGTACTTC. The encoded protein is CASSITSGSRYEQYF.

The rearrangement joins TRBV6-1 to TRBJ2-2; D gene ambiguous. The CDR3 is 15 residues long. V lost 0 bases and J 3 bases, leaving 8 bases between the germline ends. Germline V lookup: CDR1 MNHNS, CDR2 SASEGT. This CDR3 is CASSEATAYTGELFF. CDR3 nucleotides: TGTGCCAGCAGTGAAGCAACAGCGTACACCGGGGAGCTGTTTTTT.

CDR3 DNA: TGTGCCAGCAGTGACTCGCATAGCGGGAGACCCAATGAGCAGTTCTTC. Its translation is CASSDSHSGRPNEQFF. The chain couples TRBV6-4 to TRBJ2-1, with 9 positions matching TRBD2. The germline CDR1 and CDR2 sequences are MRHNA and SNTAGT. The CDR3 runs to 16 residues. V lost 0 bases to trimming and J lost 6 bases; unmatched junction nucleotides: 6.

The chain couples TRBV18 to TRBJ1-2; 10 nucleotides align to TRBD1. Germline values: CDR1 KGHSH, CDR2 LQKENI. This CDR3 has 15 residues. Trimming removed 6 bases from V and 7 bases from J; junction bases left unmatched: 11. The CDR3 region has the DNA TGTGCCAGCTCGCTCTATGACAGGGGGCTAATTGGCTACACCTTC. Residues: CASSLYDRGLIGYTF.